Listed below are T cell receptor beta chains from one sample, sequenced in a study of cytomegalovirus exposure and HLA in healthy donors. Profiling relied on immunoSEQ multiplex PCR, and the TCRdb table lists in-frame clones only, not all of them. The repertoire includes some 130,000 clones, roughly 70% of them detected once, and approximately 1.7% sits in the top ten. The sequenced sample was PBMCs. Receptors were obtained from a human donor in good health. Each CDR3 is given with its conserved first and last residue. Each record gives: V gene, D gene, J gene, clone size, CDR3 DNA, CDR3 protein. A D gene is named only where the DNA matches it firmly. The size entry is marked missing in some rows and otherwise reads once, few, many or a size class.

TRBV6-6	TRBD1	TRBJ2-4	-	TGTGCCAGCAACCTAGACAGGGTCAAAAACATTCAGTACTTC	CASNLDRVKNIQYF
TRBV9	TRBD1	TRBJ2-1	-	TGTGCCAGCAGCGCCGGACAGGGGCCCTACAATGAGCAGTTCTTC	CASSAGQGPYNEQFF
TRBV12-1	-	TRBJ2-1	-	TGTGCCAGCAGCTGGGGTCAGGGGTTCTTC	CASSWGQGFF
TRBV19	TRBD1	TRBJ2-1	few	TGTGCCAGTAGTATAGGACGGACAGGGGGGCCTAATGAGCAGTTCTTC	CASSIGRTGGPNEQFF
TRBV6-4	-	TRBJ2-5	-	TGTGCCAGCAGTGACCCCAGCGATGAGACAGGCCAAGAGACCCAGTACTTC	CASSDPSDETGQETQYF
TRBV27	TRBD1	TRBJ2-7	-	TGTGCCAGCAGTTTCGGGACAGGGGTCTACGAGCAGTACTTC	CASSFGTGVYEQYF
TRBV11-2	TRBD1	TRBJ2-5	-	TGTGCCAGCAGCCCGACAGGGGGAGAGACCCAGTACTTC	CASSPTGGETQYF
TRBV27	TRBD1	TRBJ1-5	-	TGTGCCAGCACGGACAGGGCAGGCCAGCCCCAGCATTTT	CASTDRAGQPQHF
TRBV14	-	TRBJ1-2	-	TGTGCCAGCAGCCGGCGGGCGGATGGCTATGGCTACACCTTC	CASSRRADGYGYTF
TRBV4-3	-	TRBJ2-1	once	TGCGCCAGCAGCCCCCTAGGAGGCGCAAGGGCTGTCGATGAGCAGTTCTTC	CASSPLGGARAVDEQFF
TRBV6-1	-	TRBJ1-2	-	TGTGCCAGCACCTTTTACAGGGAGCTTGGCTACACCTTC	CASTFYRELGYTF
TRBV5-1	TRBD1	TRBJ1-2	few	TGCGCCAGCAGAAATCGGACAGGGAACTATGGCTACACCTTC	CASRNRTGNYGYTF
TRBV4-1	-	TRBJ2-7	few	TGCGCCAGCAGCCATGAGGGGGTACTGTACTTC	CASSHEGVLYF
TRBV29-1	TRBD1	TRBJ2-7	once	TGCAGCGCGACTTCGGGACAGGGCTACGAGCAGTACTTC	CSATSGQGYEQYF
TRBV15	-	TRBJ1-2	-	TGTGCCACCAGCAGAGAACGCGGGGCAAACTATGGCTACACCTTC	CATSRERGANYGYTF
TRBV5-4	-	TRBJ1-5	-	TGTGCCAGCAGCTTCCCCGATCAGCCCCAGCATTTT	CASSFPDQPQHF
TRBV7-9	-	TRBJ1-1	few	TGTGCCAGCAGCTTAGGTCGGTCGAGCACTGAAGCTTTCTTT	CASSLGRSSTEAFF
TRBV9	TRBD1	TRBJ2-5	-	TGTGCCAGCAGCGTAGATCCGGACAGGGCTGAGCAGTACTTC	CASSVDPDRAEQYF